This TCR beta chain emerged from a study of T-cell memory formation after mild COVID-19. Study-level results: Prior to infection, memory already included some responding clones, suggesting cross-reactive memory joined. The CD4+ clones that contracted clustered mainly within CM and EM, and the CD8+ clones concentrated in EMRA.

TCRdb ran MiXCR on the 5' RACE reads and lists one entry per CDR3 protein. The repertoire consists of about 350,000 distinct CDR3 sequences, with approximately 15% occurring once and the leading ten covering around a fifth. Notes on this clonotype: The antigen is not known.

The CDR3 runs 14 residues. CDR1 is GTSNPN, CDR2 SVGIG, per germline (reference sequence). V was trimmed by 0 bases and J by 2 bases, leaving 10 bases between them. Sequences were obtained from PBMCs or a T cell subset sorted from them (not recorded which). This chain links TRBV30 with TRBJ1-2; TRBD1 is a possible D gene (6 bases). This TCR came from a man aged 18 to 35 who had mild COVID-19 (a few samples of this study predate the infection). Cell type and time point are not known. CDR3 in DNA: TGTGCCTGGAGTGTATTGGGGGGCAACTATGGCTACACCTTC. Its protein is CAWSVLGGNYGYTF.